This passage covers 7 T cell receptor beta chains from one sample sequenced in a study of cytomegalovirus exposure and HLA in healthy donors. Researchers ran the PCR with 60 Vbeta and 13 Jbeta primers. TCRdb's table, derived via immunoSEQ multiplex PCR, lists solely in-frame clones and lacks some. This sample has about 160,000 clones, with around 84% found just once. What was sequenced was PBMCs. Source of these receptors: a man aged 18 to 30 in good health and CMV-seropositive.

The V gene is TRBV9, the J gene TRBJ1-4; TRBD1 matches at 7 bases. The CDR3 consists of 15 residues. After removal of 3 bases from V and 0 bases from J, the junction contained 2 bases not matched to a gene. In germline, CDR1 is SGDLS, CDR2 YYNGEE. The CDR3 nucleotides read TGTGCCAGCAGCGCGACAGGGACAACTAATGAAAAACTGTTTTTT. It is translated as CASSATGTTNEKLFF.

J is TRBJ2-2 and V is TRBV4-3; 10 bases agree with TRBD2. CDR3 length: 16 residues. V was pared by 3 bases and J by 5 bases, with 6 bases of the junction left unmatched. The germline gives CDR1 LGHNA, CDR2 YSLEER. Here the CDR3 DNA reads TGCGCCAGCAGCCAGGGGACTAGCGAGGGAACCGGGGAGCTGTTTTTT. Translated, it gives CASSQGTSEGTGELFF.

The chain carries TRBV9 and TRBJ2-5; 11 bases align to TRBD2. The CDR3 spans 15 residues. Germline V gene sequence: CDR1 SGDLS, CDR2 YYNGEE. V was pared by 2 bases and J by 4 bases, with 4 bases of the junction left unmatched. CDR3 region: CASSVTSGGTETQYF. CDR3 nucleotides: TGTGCCAGCAGCGTCACTAGCGGGGGCACAGAGACCCAGTACTTC.

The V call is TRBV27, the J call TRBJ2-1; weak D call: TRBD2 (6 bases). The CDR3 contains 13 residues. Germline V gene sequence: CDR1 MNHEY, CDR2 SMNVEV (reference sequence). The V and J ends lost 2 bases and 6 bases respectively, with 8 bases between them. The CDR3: CASSLGGGNEQFF. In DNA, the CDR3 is TGTGCCAGCAGTTTAGGGGGAGGCAATGAGCAGTTCTTC.

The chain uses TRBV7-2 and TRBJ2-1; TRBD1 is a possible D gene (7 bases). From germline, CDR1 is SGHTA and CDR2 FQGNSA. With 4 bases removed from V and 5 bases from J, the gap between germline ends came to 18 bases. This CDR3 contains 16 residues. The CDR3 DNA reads TGTGCCAGCAGCTCCGTTTGGGCAGGGGGGAACAATGAGCAGTTCTTC. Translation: CASSSVWAGGNNEQFF.

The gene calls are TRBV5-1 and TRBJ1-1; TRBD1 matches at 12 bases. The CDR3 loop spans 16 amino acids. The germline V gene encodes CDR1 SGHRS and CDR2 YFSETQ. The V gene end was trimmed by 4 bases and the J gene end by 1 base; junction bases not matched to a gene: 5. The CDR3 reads CASSPGTGGPNTEAFF. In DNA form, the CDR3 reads TGCGCCAGCAGCCCAGGGACAGGGGGCCCGAACACTGAAGCTTTCTTT.

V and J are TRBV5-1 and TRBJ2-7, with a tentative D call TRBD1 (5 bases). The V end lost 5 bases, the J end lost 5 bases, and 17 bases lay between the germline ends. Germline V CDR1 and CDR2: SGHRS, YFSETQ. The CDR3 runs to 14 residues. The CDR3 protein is CASRFEGAIDEQYF. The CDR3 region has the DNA TGCGCCAGCAGGTTCGAAGGGGCGATCGACGAGCAGTACTTC.